This entry describes one T cell receptor beta chain. The junction departs from germline at one end; a sequencing error may be responsible. The CDR3 is made up of 14 amino acids. The germline CDR1 and CDR2 sequences are SGHRS and YFSETQ. The data were obtained in a study of CD8 T cells in ankylosing spondylitis. TCRdb used MiXCR to reprocess the 5' RACE reads, holding one entry per CDR3 protein. The table records approximately 300,000 distinct CDR3 sequences, around 19% of them present only once. The sample taken for sequencing was blood, either unsorted or a sorted T cell fraction (not recorded which). This chain uses TRBV5-1 with TRBJ2-2, with TRBD1 as a possible D gene (6 bases). The clonotype originates from a male donor with ankylosing spondylitis or in good health (not recorded which). CDR3 DNA sequence: TGCGCCAGCAGCTCAGGACAGAACTCCGGGGAGCTGTTTTTT. Amino acid sequence: CASSSGQNSGELFF.